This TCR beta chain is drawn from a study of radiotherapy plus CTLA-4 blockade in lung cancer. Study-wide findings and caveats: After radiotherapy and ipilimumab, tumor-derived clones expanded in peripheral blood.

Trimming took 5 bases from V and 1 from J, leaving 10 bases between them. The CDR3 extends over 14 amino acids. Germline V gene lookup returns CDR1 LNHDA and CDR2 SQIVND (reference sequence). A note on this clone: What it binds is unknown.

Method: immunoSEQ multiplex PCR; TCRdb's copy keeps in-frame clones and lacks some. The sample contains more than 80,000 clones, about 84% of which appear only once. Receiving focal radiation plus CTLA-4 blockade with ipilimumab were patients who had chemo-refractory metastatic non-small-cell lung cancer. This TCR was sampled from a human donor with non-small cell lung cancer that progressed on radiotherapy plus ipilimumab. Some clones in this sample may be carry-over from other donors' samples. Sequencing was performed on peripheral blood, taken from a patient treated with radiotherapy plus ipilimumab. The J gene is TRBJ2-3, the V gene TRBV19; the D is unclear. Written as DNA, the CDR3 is TGTGCCAGTAGTGAAGGATATGGCACAGATACGCAGTATTTT. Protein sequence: CASSEGYGTDTQYF.